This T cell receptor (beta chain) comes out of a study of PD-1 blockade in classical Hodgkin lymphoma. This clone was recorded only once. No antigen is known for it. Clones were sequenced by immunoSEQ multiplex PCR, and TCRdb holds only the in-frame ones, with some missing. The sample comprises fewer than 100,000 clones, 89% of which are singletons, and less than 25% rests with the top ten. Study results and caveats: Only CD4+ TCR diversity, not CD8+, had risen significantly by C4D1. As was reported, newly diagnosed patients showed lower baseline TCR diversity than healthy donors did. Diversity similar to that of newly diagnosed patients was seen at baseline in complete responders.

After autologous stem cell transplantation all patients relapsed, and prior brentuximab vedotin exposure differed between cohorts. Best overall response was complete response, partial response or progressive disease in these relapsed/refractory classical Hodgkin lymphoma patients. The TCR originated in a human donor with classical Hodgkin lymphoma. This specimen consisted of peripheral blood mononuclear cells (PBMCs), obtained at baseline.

CDR3 bases: TGTGCCAGCAGTTACTCGAACAGGAAGAACACTGAAGCTTTCTTT. Its translation is CASSYSNRKNTEAFF. The chain combines TRBV6-5 with TRBJ1-1; maybe TRBD1 (5 bases). The CDR3 contains 15 residues. V lost 0 bases to trimming and J lost 1 base, with 9 bases between them. CDR1 is MNHEY and CDR2 is SVGAGI in the germline V gene.